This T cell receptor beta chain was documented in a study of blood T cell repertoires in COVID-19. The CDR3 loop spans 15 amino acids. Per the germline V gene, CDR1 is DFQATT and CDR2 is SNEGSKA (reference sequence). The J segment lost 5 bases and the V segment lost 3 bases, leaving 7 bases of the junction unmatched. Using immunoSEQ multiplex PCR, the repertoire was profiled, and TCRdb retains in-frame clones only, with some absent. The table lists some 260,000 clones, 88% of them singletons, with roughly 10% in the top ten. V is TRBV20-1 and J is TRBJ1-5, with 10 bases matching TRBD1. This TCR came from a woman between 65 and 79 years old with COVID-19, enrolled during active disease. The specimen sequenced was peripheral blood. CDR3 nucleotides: TGCAGTGCTAGTGAACCGGGACAGGGGTATCAGCCCCAGCATTTT. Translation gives CSASEPGQGYQPQHF.